This T cell receptor beta chain comes out of a study of cytomegalovirus exposure and HLA in healthy donors. The V end was cut by 3 bases, the J end by 4 bases, with 9 bases between. This CDR3 spans 13 amino acids. CDR1 SEHNR and CDR2 FQNEAQ come from the germline V gene (reference sequence). The assay was immunoSEQ multiplex PCR, and TCRdb's table has in-frame clones only and misses some. Among 300,000 to 400,000 clones listed, about nine tenths were seen once. The TCR was taken from a woman under 30 in good health and CMV-seronegative. The chain combines TRBV7-9 with TRBJ1-2; D remains unclear. The sequenced sample was PBMCs. The CDR3 region has the DNA TGTGCCAGCAGCTTGGGGAGGGCCTATGGCTACACCTTC. Translated: CASSLGRAYGYTF.